This TCR beta chain stems from a study of human T cells and chemical hapten exposure. Study findings and constraints: PT1 expanded TCR counts correlated positively with patch test score. There was no change with DPC sensitization in TCRs above 1 in 1000 frequency.

The CDR3 spans 15 residues. Germline V lookup: CDR1 MNHNS, CDR2 SASEGT. Regarding time point: pre-sensitization, week 0. The sample's treatment: therapeutic diphenylcyclopropenone sensitization with weekly scalp DPC. Blood collection happened ahead of applying each patch test. In the case of this clonotype: What it binds is unknown. A read error may produce the germline difference seen at one junction end.

MiXCR, run by TCRdb on the RACE reads, gives a single entry per CDR3 protein. This table holds 350,000 to 400,000 distinct CDR3 sequences, roughly 5.3% found once. This TCR was sampled from a woman between 45 and 65 years old with alopecia areata. Some clones in this sample may be carry-over from other donors' samples. The chain uses TRBV6-1 and TRBJ2-3; the D call may be TRBD1 or TRBD2 (5 bases each). The material was whole blood, obtained in connection with sensitization to the hapten diphenylcyclopropenone (DPC). The CDR3 sequence: CANSIRGFSTDTQYF. In DNA form, the CDR3 reads TGTGCCAACAGTATCCGGGGCTTCAGCACAGATACGCAGTATTTT.